These 14 T cell receptor beta chains were sequenced from one sample in a study of cytomegalovirus exposure and HLA in healthy donors. Both 60 Vbeta primers and 13 Jbeta primers went into the PCR. Generated by immunoSEQ multiplex PCR, the TCRdb table keeps only in-frame clones and is missing some. The table includes about 99,000 clones, approximately 79% detected once. The sequenced material came from PBMCs. These receptors came from a man over 45 in good health and CMV-seropositive.

The table lists this clone with a few counts. The chain combines TRBV7-9 with TRBJ2-7; 14 bases map to TRBD2. Germline V gene sequence: CDR1 SEHNR, CDR2 FQNEAQ (reference sequence). The CDR3 spans 15 residues. Trimming cost V 5 bases and J 4 bases; bases outside gene matches: 4. The CDR3 sequence: CASSNGLAGGYEQYF. The CDR3 DNA is TGTGCCAGCAGCAACGGACTAGCGGGAGGTTACGAGCAGTACTTC.

The gene calls are TRBV28 and TRBJ2-7, with D possibly TRBD2 on 6 matching bases. V lost 6 bases and J 0 bases, leaving 15 bases between the germline ends. Germline V gene data show CDR1 as MDHEN and CDR2 as SYDVKM. The CDR3 is made up of 15 amino acids. CDR3: CASSRISGTSYEQYF. The CDR3 DNA sequence: TGTGCCAGCAGCCGAATTAGCGGAACCTCCTACGAGCAGTACTTC.

This chain connects TRBV4-1 to TRBJ2-7; 10 bases match TRBD1. CDR3 size: 15 residues. CDR1 and CDR2 from the germline V gene are MGHRA and YSYEKL. Trimming cost V 3 bases and J 3 bases; bases outside gene matches: 5. In nucleotides, the CDR3 is TGCGCCAGCAGCCAGGGACAGGGGTTGGTCTACGAGCAGTACTTC. This gives the protein CASSQGQGLVYEQYF.

The chain is built from TRBV10-3 and TRBJ1-5, with D maybe TRBD1 (6 bases). This CDR3 has 15 amino acids. V lost 3 bases and J 6 bases, leaving 15 bases between the germline ends. Germline V CDR1 and CDR2: ENHRY, SYGVKD. The CDR3 spells CAISDKQGPSQPQHF. For the CDR3, the DNA is TGTGCCATCAGTGATAAACAGGGTCCGAGTCAGCCCCAGCATTTT.

The CDR3 bases are TGCGCCAGCACCGCAGGGGGCAGTACCGGGGAGCTGTTTTTT. It codes for CASTAGGSTGELFF. The rearrangement links TRBV10-1 to TRBJ2-2; 8 nucleotides match TRBD1. Germline V gene data show CDR1 as WNHNN and CDR2 as SYGVQD (reference sequence). This CDR3 is 14 amino acids long. The J segment lost 5 bases and the V segment lost 7 bases, leaving 6 bases of the junction unmatched.

This chain joins TRBV7-2 and TRBJ2-3; D uncertain. Germline CDR1 and CDR2: SGHTA and FQGNSA. V was cut by 5 bases and J by 0 bases, with 3 bases left in between. The CDR3 is 12 amino acids. CDR3: CASSLSTDTQYF. DNA of the CDR3: TGTGCCAGCAGCCTCAGCACAGATACGCAGTATTTT.

The CDR3 sequence is CAWSVGATNQPQHF. CDR3 sequence (DNA): TGTGCCTGGAGTGTGGGGGCCACCAATCAGCCCCAGCATTTT. The chain carries TRBV30 and TRBJ1-5; tentatively, D is TRBD1 (6 bases). The CDR3 runs to 14 residues. Germline V gene data show CDR1 as GTSNPN and CDR2 as SVGIG (reference sequence). Trimming shortened V by 0 bases and J by 3 bases, and 9 bases separated the two germline ends.

V and J are TRBV30 and TRBJ2-2; 12 positions agree with TRBD2. This CDR3 has 19 residues. The J segment lost 4 bases and the V segment lost 1 base, leaving 13 bases of the junction unmatched. Germline V gives CDR1 GTSNPN, CDR2 SVGIG (reference sequence). The CDR3 DNA follows: TGTGCCTGGAGTGGAAGGGCCCTAGCGGGAGGGCGGAGCACCGGGGAGCTGTTTTTT. Residues: CAWSGRALAGGRSTGELFF.

The chain is built from TRBV14 and TRBJ1-4, with 7 nucleotides matching TRBD1. This CDR3 has 14 amino acids. CDR1 and CDR2 from the germline V gene are SGHDN and FVKESK. The J segment lost 6 bases and the V segment lost 5 bases, leaving 6 bases of the junction unmatched. CDR3 region: CASSATGDYEKLFF. For the CDR3, the DNA is TGTGCCAGCAGCGCCACAGGGGACTATGAAAAACTGTTTTTT.

The chain is built from TRBV19 and TRBJ1-5; maybe TRBD1 (5 bases). Germline loops: CDR1 LNHDA, CDR2 SQIVND (reference sequence). V lost 3 bases and J lost 4, with 10 bases in between. This CDR3 contains 14 residues. CDR3: CASSMGQENQPQHF. The CDR3 region has the DNA TGTGCCAGTAGTATGGGGCAGGAGAATCAGCCCCAGCATTTT.

V gene TRBV18 combines with J gene TRBJ2-5; tentative D call: TRBD1 (6 bases). The V gene lost 2 bases and the J gene lost 5 bases, with 12 bases spanning the gap. From germline, CDR1 is KGHSH and CDR2 LQKENI. CDR3 length equals 14 residues. DNA of the CDR3: TGTGCCAGCTCACCAAACAGGGCTATGGAGACCCAGTACTTC. This sequence encodes CASSPNRAMETQYF.

This chain joins TRBV27 and TRBJ2-1, with 10 bases fitting TRBD2. Germline values: CDR1 MNHEY, CDR2 SMNVEV (reference sequence). CDR3 size: 16 residues. Trimming at V came to 6 bases and at J to 6 bases, leaving 11 bases not matched to a gene. CDR3 region: CASRLPASGGLNEQFF. The CDR3, as DNA: TGTGCCAGCAGACTACCGGCTAGCGGGGGCCTCAATGAGCAGTTCTTC.

The rearrangement links TRBV7-3 to TRBJ1-1; possibly TRBD1 for D (6 bases). The CDR3 is made up of 16 amino acids. The germline V and J ends were trimmed by 1 base and 0 bases, with 12 bases remaining between them. Per the germline V gene, CDR1 is SGHTA and CDR2 is FQGTGA. CDR3 nucleotide sequence: TGTGCCAGCAGCTTAATTGGGGGCATGATGAACACTGAAGCTTTCTTT. Its translation: CASSLIGGMMNTEAFF.

This rearrangement joins TRBV28 to TRBJ2-4, with D maybe TRBD2 (5 bases). This CDR3 region has 14 residues. CDR1 is MDHEN, CDR2 SYDVKM, per germline. Trimming pared 4 bases from V and 6 bases from J, leaving 13 bases between. The DNA of the CDR3 is TGTGCCAGCAGTTGGGGTCGAGGGAGAAACATTCAGTACTTC. This encodes CASSWGRGRNIQYF. Filled out from reference TRBV28 and TRBJ2-4, the complete variable domain reads DVKVTQSSRYLVKRTGEKVFLECVQDMDHENMFWYRQDPGLGLRLIYFSYDVKMKEKGDIPEGYSVSREKKERFSLILESASTNQTSMYLCASSWGRGRNIQYFGAGTRLSVL.